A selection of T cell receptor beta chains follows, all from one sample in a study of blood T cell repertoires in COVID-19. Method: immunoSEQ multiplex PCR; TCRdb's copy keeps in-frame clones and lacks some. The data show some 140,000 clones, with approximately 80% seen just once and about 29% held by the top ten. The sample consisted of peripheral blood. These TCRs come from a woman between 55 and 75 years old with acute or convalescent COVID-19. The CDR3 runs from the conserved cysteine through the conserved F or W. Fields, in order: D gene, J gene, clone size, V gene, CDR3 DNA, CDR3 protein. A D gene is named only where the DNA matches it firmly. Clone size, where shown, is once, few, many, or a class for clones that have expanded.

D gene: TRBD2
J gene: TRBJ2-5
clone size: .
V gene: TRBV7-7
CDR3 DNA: TGTGCTAGCAGCTCCGGACTAGCGGGGGGGCCCGAGACCCAGTACTTC
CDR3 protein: CASSSGLAGGPETQYF

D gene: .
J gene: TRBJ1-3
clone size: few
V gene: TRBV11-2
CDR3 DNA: TGTGCCAGCAGCTTGATGAACGGACAGCTCTCTGGAAACACCATATATTTT
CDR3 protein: CASSLMNGQLSGNTIYF

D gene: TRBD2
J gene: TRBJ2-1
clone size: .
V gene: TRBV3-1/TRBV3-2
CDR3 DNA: TGTGCCAGCAGCCAAGATGGCGGGGGGGGATACAATGAGCAGTTCTTC
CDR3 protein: CASSQDGGGGYNEQFF

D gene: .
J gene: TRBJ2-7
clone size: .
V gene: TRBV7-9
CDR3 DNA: TGTGCCAGCAGCTTAGCCAGTAGCGGTCCTCCCTACGAGCAGTACTTC
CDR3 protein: CASSLASSGPPYEQYF

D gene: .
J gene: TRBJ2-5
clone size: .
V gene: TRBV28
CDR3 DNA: TGTGCCAGCAGTCCCCCAAACAGGGTGGGAGAGACCCAGTACTTC
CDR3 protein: CASSPPNRVGETQYF

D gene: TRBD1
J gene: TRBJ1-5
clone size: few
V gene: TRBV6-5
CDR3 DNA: TGTGCCAGCAATCAGGGACAGGGGCAGCCCCAGCATTTT
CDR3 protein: CASNQGQGQPQHF

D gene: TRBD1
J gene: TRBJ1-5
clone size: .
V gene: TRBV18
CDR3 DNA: TGTGCCAGCTCACCTGGGACAGGGGGGCATCAGCCCCAGCATTTT
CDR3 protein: CASSPGTGGHQPQHF

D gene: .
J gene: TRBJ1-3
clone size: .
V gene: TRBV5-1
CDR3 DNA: TGCGCCAGCAGCTTGGATCCGAGTAGCTCTGGAAACACCATATATTTT
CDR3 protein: CASSLDPSSSGNTIYF

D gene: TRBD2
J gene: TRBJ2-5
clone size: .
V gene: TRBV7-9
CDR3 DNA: TGTGCCAGCAGCCCCCGGGGAGCGGGAGATCAAGAGACCCAGTACTTC
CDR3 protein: CASSPRGAGDQETQYF

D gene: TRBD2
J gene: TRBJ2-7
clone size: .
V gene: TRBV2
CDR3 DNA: TGTGCCAGCAGCGCCCGCGGACTAGCGACGTACGAGCAGTACTTC
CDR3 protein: CASSARGLATYEQYF

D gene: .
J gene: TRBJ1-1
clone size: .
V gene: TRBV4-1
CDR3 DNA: TGCGCCAGCAGCCACCGAACGGGATTAAACGCTGAAGCTTTCTTT
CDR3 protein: CASSHRTGLNAEAFF

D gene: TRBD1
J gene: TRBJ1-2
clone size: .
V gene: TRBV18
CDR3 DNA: TGTGCCAGCTCACCAGGGACAGGGGATCATGGCTACACCTTC
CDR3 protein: CASSPGTGDHGYTF

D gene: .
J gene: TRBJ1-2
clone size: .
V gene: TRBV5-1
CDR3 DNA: TGCGCCAGCAGCTTGGTCTCAGGGGACAACTATGGCTACACCTTC
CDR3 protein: CASSLVSGDNYGYTF

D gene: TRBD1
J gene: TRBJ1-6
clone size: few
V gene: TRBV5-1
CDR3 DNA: TGCGCCAGCAGCTTGAACACGGGACAGTCCACTTCACCCCTCCACTTT
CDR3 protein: CASSLNTGQSTSPLHF

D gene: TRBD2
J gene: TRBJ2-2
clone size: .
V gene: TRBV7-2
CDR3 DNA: TGTGCCAGCAGACTCCAAAGCGGGGGGGCCGCCGGGGAGCTGTTTTTT
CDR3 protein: CASRLQSGGAAGELFF

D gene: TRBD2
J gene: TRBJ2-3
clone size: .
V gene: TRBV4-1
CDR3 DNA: TGCGCCAGCAGCAACAGACTAGCGGGGGGGCAAGATACGCAGTATTTT
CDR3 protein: CASSNRLAGGQDTQYF

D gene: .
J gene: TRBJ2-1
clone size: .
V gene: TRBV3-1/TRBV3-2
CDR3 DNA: TGTGCCAGCAGCCAAGAAGGGATAAGGGGAAATGAGCAGTTCTTC
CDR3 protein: CASSQEGIRGNEQFF

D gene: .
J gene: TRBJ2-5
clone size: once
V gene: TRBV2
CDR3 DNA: TGTGCCAGCAGTGAACAGGGTTTACAAGAGACCCAGTACTTC
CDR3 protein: CASSEQGLQETQYF

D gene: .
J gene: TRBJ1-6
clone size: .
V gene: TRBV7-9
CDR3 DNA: TGTGCCAGCAGCCAGGAAGCACGTTCGGCACCCCTCCACTTT
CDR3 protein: CASSQEARSAPLHF

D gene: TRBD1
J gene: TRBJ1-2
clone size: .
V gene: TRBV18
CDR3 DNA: TGTGCCAGCTCCGGACAGGGGGCGGGTGGCTACACCTTC
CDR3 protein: CASSGQGAGGYTF

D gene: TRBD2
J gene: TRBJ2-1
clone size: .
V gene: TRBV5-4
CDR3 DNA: TGTGCCAGCAGCTTGGGGATAGCGGGGGTTTACAATGAGCAGTTCTTC
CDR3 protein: CASSLGIAGVYNEQFF

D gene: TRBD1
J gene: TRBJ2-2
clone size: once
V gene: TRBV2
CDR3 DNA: TGTGCCAGCTGGATGGGACAGGGAGACACCGGGGAGCTGTTTTTT
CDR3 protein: CASWMGQGDTGELFF

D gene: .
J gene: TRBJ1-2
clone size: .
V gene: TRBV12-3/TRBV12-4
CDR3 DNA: TGTGCCAGCAGTGCAGGGTGGCGCTACACCTTC
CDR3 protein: CASSAGWRYTF

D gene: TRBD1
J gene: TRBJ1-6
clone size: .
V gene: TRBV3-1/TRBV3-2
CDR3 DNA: TGTGCCAGCAGGCAGGGGGCTTCACCCCTCCACTTT
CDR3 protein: CASRQGASPLHF

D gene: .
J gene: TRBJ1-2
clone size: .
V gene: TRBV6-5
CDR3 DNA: TGTGCCAGCAGTTACTCGGACAGTATAGGTGGCTACACCTTC
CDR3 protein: CASSYSDSIGGYTF

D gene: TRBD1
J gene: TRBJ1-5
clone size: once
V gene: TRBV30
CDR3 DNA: TGTGCCTGTTGGACAGGTCTTGTTAATCAGCCCCAGCATTTT
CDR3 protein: CACWTGLVNQPQHF

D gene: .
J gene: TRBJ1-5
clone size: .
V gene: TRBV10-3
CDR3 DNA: TGTGCCATCAGTGGCTTACGGGATAGCAATCAGCCCCAGCATTTT
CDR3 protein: CAISGLRDSNQPQHF

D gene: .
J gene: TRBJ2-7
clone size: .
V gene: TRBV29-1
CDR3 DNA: TGCAGCGTTACGGGTACGAGCTCCTACGAGCAGTACTTC
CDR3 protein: CSVTGTSSYEQYF

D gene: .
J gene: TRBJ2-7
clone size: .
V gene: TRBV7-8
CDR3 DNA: TGTGCCAGCAGCTTAGAGGTGGGCAGCTCCTACGAGCAGTACTTC
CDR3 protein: CASSLEVGSSYEQYF

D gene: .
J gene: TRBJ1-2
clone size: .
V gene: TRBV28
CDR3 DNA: TGTGCCAGCAGATCTGGGGGGGCCAGGCCCTATGGCTACACCTTC
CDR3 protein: CASRSGGARPYGYTF

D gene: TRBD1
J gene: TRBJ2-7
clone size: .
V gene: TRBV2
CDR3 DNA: TGTGCCAGCAGTGAACCCAGCTACAGGGGTTACGAGCAGTACTTC
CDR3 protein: CASSEPSYRGYEQYF

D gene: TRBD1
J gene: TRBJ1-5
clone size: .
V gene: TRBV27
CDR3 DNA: TGTGCCAGCAGTTTCACAGGGGTCGGCAATCAGCCCCAGCATTTT
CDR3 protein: CASSFTGVGNQPQHF

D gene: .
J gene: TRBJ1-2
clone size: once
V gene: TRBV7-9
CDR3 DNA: TGTGCCAGCAGCTCATCAGGGGCCCCCTATGGCTACACCTTC
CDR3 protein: CASSSSGAPYGYTF

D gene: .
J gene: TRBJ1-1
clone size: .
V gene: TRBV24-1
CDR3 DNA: TGTGCCACCAGTGATTCTGCCGGTAACACTGAAGCTTTCTTT
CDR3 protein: CATSDSAGNTEAFF

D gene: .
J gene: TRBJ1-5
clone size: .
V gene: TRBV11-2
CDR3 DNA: TGTGCCAGCAGCTGGAGCGGGACCGATCAGCCCCAGCATTTT
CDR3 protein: CASSWSGTDQPQHF

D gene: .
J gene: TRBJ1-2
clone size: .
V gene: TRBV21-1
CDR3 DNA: TGTGCCAGGATAACTCAGGGGGCGGGTGGCTACACCTTC
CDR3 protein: CARITQGAGGYTF